This TCR beta chain was recovered during a study of radiotherapy plus CTLA-4 blockade in lung cancer. The study's findings and limits: Response, reportedly, was best predicted by interferon-beta along with early blood T cell clone dynamics.

The germline V gene has CDR1 LNHNV and CDR2 YYDKDF (reference sequence). This CDR3 contains 20 residues. J was trimmed by 2 bases and V by 1 base; bases with no gene match: 12. This table comes from immunoSEQ multiplex PCR, and its TCRdb copy is limited to in-frame clones, with some not included. The sample includes 55,000 to 70,000 clones, less than 85% of them seen just once. A word on this clone: What it binds is unknown.

This material consisted of peripheral blood, taken from a patient treated with radiotherapy plus ipilimumab. V usage is TRBV15 and J usage is TRBJ1-5, with 12 bases fitting TRBD1. The TCR sequence derives from a human donor with non-small cell lung cancer who had a complete response to radiotherapy plus ipilimumab. For the CDR3, the DNA is TGTGCCACCAGCAGAGTGGGGGGGACAGGGGGCGCGAGAGGCAATCAGCCCCAGCATTTT. This codes for CATSRVGGTGGARGNQPQHF.